This T cell receptor (beta chain) comes out of a study of OX40 agonist ivuxolimab in advanced cancers. Sequenced by immunoSEQ multiplex PCR; TCRdb stores in-frame clones only, minus some. The sample comprises about 54,000 clones, over 70% of which are singletons, and under 4% rests with the top ten. V was pared by 0 bases and J by 1 base, with 4 bases between. This CDR3 has 14 amino acids. Germline CDR1 is SGHRS and CDR2 is YFSETQ. In the case of this clone: Its antigen is not identified.

Points from the study as a whole: Normalized expansion of T-cell clones was also low for some nonresponders.

The sequence came from an adult with an advanced solid tumor such as melanoma, head and neck, liver or kidney cancer. The genes are TRBV5-1 and TRBJ2-2, with no clear D. The starting material was CD4+ or CD8+ T cells sorted from blood, obtained in a trial of the OX40 agonist ivuxolimab. The CDR3 region is CASSLALNTGELFF. CDR3 bases: TGCGCCAGCAGCTTGGCCCTGAACACCGGGGAGCTGTTTTTT.